The 9 T cell receptor beta chains reported below all come from one sample, sequenced in a study of blood T cell repertoires in COVID-19. Here immunoSEQ multiplex PCR was the method, and the copy in TCRdb shows in-frame clones only, minus some. The sample has some 670,000 clones; approximately 90% are singletons. Material: peripheral blood. The source of these receptors is a woman under 30 with acute or convalescent COVID-19.

The CDR3 sequence is CSVGDSPAGNIQYF. In DNA form, the CDR3 reads TGCAGCGTTGGGGACAGTCCTGCAGGGAACATTCAGTACTTC. This chain joins TRBV29-1 and TRBJ2-4, with 7 bases aligning to TRBD1. CDR3 length equals 14 residues. Germline V gives CDR1 SQVTM, CDR2 ANQGSEA. V was pared by 4 bases and J by 7 bases, with 10 bases of the junction left unmatched.

This rearrangement joins TRBV5-4 to TRBJ2-1; 14 bases match TRBD2. CDR3 length equals 14 residues. V trimming: 4 bases; J trimming: 9 bases; junction bases outside the gene matches: 3. Looked up from germline, CDR1 is SGHNT and CDR2 is YYREEE (reference sequence). The CDR3, as DNA: TGTGCCAGCAGCCCCGGACTAGCGGGGGGTGAGCAGTTCTTC. Translated, it gives CASSPGLAGGEQFF.

The V call is TRBV6-6, the J call TRBJ2-2; TRBD1 aligns across 8 bases. This CDR3 contains 14 residues. CDR1 MNHNY and CDR2 SVGAGI come from the germline V gene (reference sequence). The V gene end was trimmed by 5 bases and the J gene end by 5 bases; junction bases not matched to a gene: 4. In DNA, the CDR3 is TGTGCCAGCAGTCTCAGGGGGCGAACCGGGGAGCTGTTTTTT. Encoded protein: CASSLRGRTGELFF.

The chain has TRBV29-1 and TRBJ1-6; D possibly corresponds to TRBD1 (5 bases). Germline CDR1 reads SQVTM; CDR2 reads ANQGSEA. Trimming took 4 bases from V and 8 from J, leaving 12 bases between them. This CDR3 is built from 13 residues. CDR3 protein: CSVGTGRYSPLHF. CDR3 nucleotide sequence: TGCAGCGTTGGTACAGGACGCTATTCACCCCTCCACTTT.

With respect to this clone: Other nucleotide sequences from this sample produce the same CDR3. J is TRBJ1-1 and V is TRBV3-1 (or the pseudogene TRBV3-2), with D tentatively TRBD1 (6 bases). The germline V gene has CDR1 LGHDT and CDR2 YNNKEL (reference sequence). The CDR3 sequence is 14 residues long. V was clipped by 4 bases and J by 2 bases, with 11 bases between them. CDR3 amino acids: CASSRKGGNTEAFF. The CDR3 bases are TGTGCCAGCAGCCGTAAAGGGGGTAACACTGAAGCTTTCTTT.

The gene calls are TRBV5-1 and TRBJ1-1; no definite D call. Deletions cut 4 bases from V and 1 base from J, with 11 bases between. The germline CDR1 and CDR2 sequences are SGHRS and YFSETQ. The CDR3 totals 14 residues. CDR3: CASSPGGGNTEAFF. As DNA, the CDR3 is TGCGCCAGCAGCCCTGGTGGAGGGAACACTGAAGCTTTCTTT.

V gene TRBV7-9 combines with J gene TRBJ2-5, with D possibly being TRBD1 (5 bases). Germline V gene lookup returns CDR1 SEHNR and CDR2 FQNEAQ (reference sequence). The CDR3 is made up of 15 amino acids. The V end lost 2 bases, the J end lost 2 bases, and 12 bases lay between the germline ends. The CDR3 nucleotides are TGTGCCAGCAGCTTATCACGACAGATACAAGAGACCCAGTACTTC. The encoded protein is CASSLSRQIQETQYF. Full variable domain (missing parts from reference TRBV7-9 and TRBJ2-5): DTGVSQNPRHKITKRGQNVTFRCDPISEHNRLYWYRQTLGQGPEFLTYFQNEAQLEKSRLLSDRFSAERPKGSFSTLEIQRTEQGDSAMYLCASSLSRQIQETQYFGPGTRLLVL.

The chain uses TRBV3-1 (or the pseudogene TRBV3-2) and TRBJ2-7; maybe TRBD1 (6 bases). The CDR3 covers 13 residues. The ends were cut back, 4 bases at V and 4 bases at J, with 11 bases in the middle. Germline V gene sequence: CDR1 LGHDT, CDR2 YNNKEL (reference sequence). The CDR3 spells CASSPDRIYEQYF. The DNA for the CDR3 is TGTGCCAGCAGCCCGGACAGAATATACGAGCAGTACTTC.

This sequence joins TRBV12-5 and TRBJ1-1, with D perhaps matching TRBD1 (6 bases). Germline V gene lookup returns CDR1 LGHNT and CDR2 FRNRAP. Trimming shortened V by 3 bases and J by 1 base, and 9 bases separated the two germline ends. CDR3 length: 14 residues. This CDR3 is CASGLGTTNTEAFF. CDR3 nucleotides: TGTGCTAGTGGTTTAGGGACAACGAACACTGAAGCTTTCTTT.